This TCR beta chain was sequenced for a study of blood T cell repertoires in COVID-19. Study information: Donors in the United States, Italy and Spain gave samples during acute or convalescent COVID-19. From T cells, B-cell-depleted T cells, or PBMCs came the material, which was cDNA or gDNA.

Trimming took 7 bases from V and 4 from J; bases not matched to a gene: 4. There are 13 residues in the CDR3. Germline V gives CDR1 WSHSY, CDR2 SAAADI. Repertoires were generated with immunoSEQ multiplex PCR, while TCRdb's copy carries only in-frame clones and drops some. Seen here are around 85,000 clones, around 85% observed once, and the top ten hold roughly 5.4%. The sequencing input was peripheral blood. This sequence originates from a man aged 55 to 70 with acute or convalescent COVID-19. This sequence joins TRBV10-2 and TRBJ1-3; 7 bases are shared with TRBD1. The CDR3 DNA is TGCGCCAGCACTCCGGGACAGGGAAACACCATATATTTT. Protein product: CASTPGQGNTIYF.